These 29 T cell receptor beta chains came from one sample sequenced in a study of cytomegalovirus exposure and HLA in healthy donors. With 60 Vbeta and 13 Jbeta primers, the PCR was carried out. Sequenced by immunoSEQ multiplex PCR; TCRdb stores in-frame clones only, minus some. The data show about 180,000 clones, around 79% seen once. The specimen sequenced was PBMCs. These receptors all stem from a woman aged 40 to 50 in good health and CMV-seronegative.

This chain joins TRBV29-1 and TRBJ2-7; 8 nucleotides align to TRBD2. Per the germline V gene, CDR1 is SQVTM and CDR2 is ANQGSEA. V shed 5 bases, J shed 6 bases, and the junction held 6 bases outside the gene matches. This CDR3 region has 12 residues. The CDR3 protein is CSVNPGLGEQYF. CDR3 coding DNA: TGCAGCGTTAATCCGGGACTAGGCGAGCAGTACTTC.

This chain joins TRBV12-5 and TRBJ2-3, with TRBD2 identical over 9 bases. Germline lookup yields CDR1 LGHNT and CDR2 FRNRAP. The CDR3 is 18 amino acids. With V trimmed by 3 bases and J by 1 base, 11 bases remained unmatched. The CDR3 DNA is TGTGCTAGTGGTTTAGGTCGCAGTCTAGCGGGGCGCACAGATACGCAGTATTTT. This gives the protein CASGLGRSLAGRTDTQYF. Supplemented by reference TRBV12-5 and TRBJ2-3, the full variable domain reads DARVTQTPRHKVTEMGQEVTMRCQPILGHNTVFWYRQTMMQGLELLAYFRNRAPLDDSGMPKDRFSAEMPDATLATLKIQPSEPRDSAVYFCASGLGRSLAGRTDTQYFGPGTRLTVL.

CDR3 in amino acids: CASSLPGQETQYF. CDR3 nucleotide sequence: TGCGCCAGCAGCTTGCCGGGCCAAGAGACCCAGTACTTC. The rearrangement uses TRBV5-1 and TRBJ2-5, with D hard to call. This CDR3 is 13 amino acids long. V was trimmed by 1 base and J by 1 base, leaving 5 bases between them. In germline, CDR1 is SGHRS, CDR2 YFSETQ.

The V and J genes are TRBV5-1 and TRBJ2-7, with D perhaps matching TRBD1 (6 bases). CDR1 SGHRS and CDR2 YFSETQ come from the germline V gene. V was cut by 0 bases and J by 0 bases, with 13 bases left in between. The CDR3 has 16 amino acids. The CDR3 bases are TGCGCCAGCAGCTTGGCCCCGACAGGACTCTCCTACGAGCAGTACTTC. It yields the protein CASSLAPTGLSYEQYF.

This clone was seen only a few times. The V and J genes are TRBV19 and TRBJ1-2; tentatively, D is TRBD1 (6 bases). The germline V gene has CDR1 LNHDA and CDR2 SQIVND (reference sequence). Between the trimmed V and J ends, which lost 6 bases and 3 bases, there was a span of 17 bases. The CDR3 totals 15 residues. The CDR3: CASSSPGGPDYGYTF. CDR3 DNA: TGTGCCAGTAGCTCTCCCGGGGGGCCCGACTATGGCTACACCTTC.

This chain's CDR3 is CASSQETGARETQYF. The DNA for the CDR3 is TGCGCCAGCAGCCAGGAGACGGGAGCGCGGGAGACCCAGTACTTC. This sequence joins TRBV4-3 and TRBJ2-5, with a tentative D call TRBD2 (6 bases). V lost 3 bases, J lost 5 bases, and 16 bases lay in between. This CDR3 is 15 amino acids long. Germline assignment: CDR1 LGHNA and CDR2 YSLEER.

V is TRBV7-2 and J is TRBJ2-7; 9 bases are a match to TRBD1. This CDR3 has 16 residues. With 4 bases clipped from V and 4 bases from J, the junction kept 11 bases outside the gene matches. Germline V gene lookup returns CDR1 SGHTA and CDR2 FQGNSA. CDR3 sequence (DNA): TGTGCCAGCAGCTATGGGACAGGGCGGGGGTCATACGAGCAGTACTTC. Translation gives CASSYGTGRGSYEQYF.

The chain couples TRBV9 to TRBJ1-3; D not certain. Per the germline V gene, CDR1 is SGDLS and CDR2 is YYNGEE. The CDR3 is 15 amino acids. V was pared by 1 base and J by 2 bases, with 10 bases between. DNA of the CDR3: TGTGCCAGCAGCGTAAGCGAGGGTCCTGGAAACACCATATATTTT. Amino acids: CASSVSEGPGNTIYF.

The CDR3 protein is CASSANPSSGSCEQYF. The CDR3 coding sequence is TGCGCCAGCAGCGCCAACCCCTCTAGCGGGAGCTGCGAGCAGTACTTC. This chain connects TRBV5-1 to TRBJ2-7; 10 nucleotides match TRBD2. In germline, CDR1 is SGHRS, CDR2 YFSETQ. The CDR3 totals 16 residues. Trimming took 4 bases from V and 6 from J; bases not matched to a gene: 13.

The V call is TRBV5-1, the J call TRBJ2-1; 7 nucleotides align to TRBD2. This CDR3 region has 14 residues. The germline CDR1 and CDR2 sequences are SGHRS and YFSETQ. V lost 4 bases and J lost 2; bases outside the gene matches: 3. CDR3 region: CASSQAGPYNEQFF. CDR3 in DNA: TGCGCCAGCAGCCAAGCGGGACCCTACAATGAGCAGTTCTTC.

This clone is a singleton in its sample. The gene calls are TRBV6-5 and TRBJ2-1; 8 nucleotides agree with TRBD1. The length of the CDR3 is 14 residues. Unmatched junction bases numbered 5, after V lost 4 bases and J lost 6 bases. Germline lookup yields CDR1 MNHEY and CDR2 SVGAGI. CDR3: CASSSRDRSNEQFF. Written as DNA, the CDR3 is TGTGCCAGCAGTTCCCGGGACAGGTCCAATGAGCAGTTCTTC.

Here the CDR3 DNA reads TGTGCCAGCAGCTTGGTAACACCTTCTCAAGAGACCCAGTACTTC. Translating gives CASSLVTPSQETQYF. This rearrangement joins TRBV5-4 to TRBJ2-5; D unresolved. CDR1 and CDR2 (germline): SGHNT, YYREEE (reference sequence). Deletions cut 0 bases from V and 2 bases from J, with 11 bases between. The CDR3 runs 15 residues.

A word on this clone: Compared with germline, one end of the junction differs, possibly owing to a read error. The chain couples TRBV7-7 to TRBJ2-5; D ambiguous. Germline CDR1 and CDR2: SSHAT and FNYEAQ (reference sequence). The CDR3 totals 14 residues. The CDR3 nucleotides read TGTGCTAGCAGCTTACGCGGTAGCTCGGAGACCCAGTACTTC. Protein product: CASSLRGSSETQYF. The variable domain in full, completed from reference TRBV7-7 and TRBJ2-5, reads GAGVSQSPRYKVTKRGQDVTLRCDPISSHATLYWYQQALGQGPEFLTYFNYEAQPDKSGLPSDRFSAERPEGSISTLTIQRTEQRDSAMYRCASSLRGSSETQYFGPGTRLLVL.

V and J are TRBV29-1 and TRBJ1-5; no definite D call. The CDR3 contains 14 residues. CDR1 SQVTM and CDR2 ANQGSEA come from the germline V gene. V was shortened by 7 bases and J by 0 bases, with 13 bases between the two germline ends. The CDR3 region has the DNA TGCAGCGCCCGGGAAGCGTATAGCAATCAGCCCCAGCATTTT. Translating gives CSAREAYSNQPQHF.

This clone came up a few times. The chain couples TRBV6-5 to TRBJ2-7; 7 bases align to TRBD1. Germline V gene data show CDR1 as MNHEY and CDR2 as SVGAGI. Unmatched junction bases numbered 3, after V lost 5 bases and J lost 2 bases. This CDR3 is built from 13 residues. The CDR3 region is CASSQGQTYEQYF. In DNA, the CDR3 is TGTGCCAGCAGTCAGGGACAGACCTACGAGCAGTACTTC.

The J gene is TRBJ2-7, the V gene TRBV7-9; D ambiguous. CDR3 length: 14 amino acids. Germline V gene lookup returns CDR1 SEHNR and CDR2 FQNEAQ (reference sequence). V was trimmed by 1 base and J by 2 bases, leaving 9 bases between them. CDR3 sequence: CASSLVGQAYEQYF. The DNA of the CDR3 is TGTGCCAGCAGCTTAGTCGGCCAGGCCTACGAGCAGTACTTC.

This clone occurred once. The chain couples TRBV19 to TRBJ1-2, with 8 positions matching TRBD1. The V gene end was trimmed by 6 bases and the J gene end by 0 bases; junction bases not matched to a gene: 9. CDR3 length equals 16 residues. Germline CDR1 reads LNHDA; CDR2 reads SQIVND (reference sequence). The CDR3 protein is CASSPRTGQANYGYTF. The CDR3 coding sequence is TGTGCCAGTAGCCCTCGGACAGGGCAAGCTAACTATGGCTACACCTTC.

The chain is built from TRBV19 and TRBJ2-3; no reliable D call. Germline V CDR1 and CDR2: LNHDA, SQIVND (reference sequence). Trimming removed 1 base at V and 0 bases at J, with 8 bases between. The CDR3 consists of 15 residues. The CDR3 protein is CASSIGSTSTDTQYF. In nucleotides, the CDR3 is TGTGCCAGTAGTATAGGAAGTACTAGCACAGATACGCAGTATTTT.

The chain joins TRBV7-8 to TRBJ1-2; D remains unclear. The CDR3 loop spans 15 amino acids. Trimming shortened V by 5 bases and J by 10 bases, and 23 bases separated the two germline ends. In germline, CDR1 is SGHVS, CDR2 FQNEAQ. The CDR3 bases are TGTGCCAGCAGCGGTCTACCTCGGGAGGCAGCTTACTACACCTTC. Protein sequence: CASSGLPREAAYYTF.

The chain couples TRBV20-1 to TRBJ1-2; TRBD1 matches at 7 bases. The CDR3 totals 11 residues. The germline CDR1 and CDR2 sequences are DFQATT and SNEGSKA (reference sequence). V gave up 6 bases and J gave up 5 bases; unmatched junction bases: 3. The CDR3 DNA is TGCAGTGCCAGGACAGGATATGGCTACACCTTC. Residues: CSARTGYGYTF.

V usage is TRBV6-1 and J usage is TRBJ2-3; a weak D match, TRBD2 (6 bases). The CDR3 runs 15 residues. Germline CDR1 MNHNS, CDR2 SASEGT. V lost 6 bases and J 4 bases, leaving 17 bases between the germline ends. This CDR3 is CASRPSSVRSDTQYF. CDR3 nucleotide sequence: TGTGCCAGCAGACCCTCTAGCGTACGTTCAGATACGCAGTATTTT.

The chain couples TRBV6-5 to TRBJ2-7; TRBD1 matches at 8 bases. Germline V gene data show CDR1 as MNHEY and CDR2 as SVGAGI. The V and J ends lost 5 bases and 4 bases, in that order; junction bases with no gene match: 7. The length of the CDR3 is 14 residues. The CDR3 sequence: CASSRRQGWYEQYF. The CDR3 DNA follows: TGTGCCAGCAGTCGCCGACAGGGGTGGTACGAGCAGTACTTC.

The chain joins TRBV7-2 to TRBJ2-2; TRBD1 matches at 7 bases. This CDR3 is 16 amino acids long. CDR1 and CDR2 (germline): SGHTA, FQGNSA. V lost 6 bases and J lost 6; bases outside the gene matches: 13. CDR3 residues: CASSSYRGIRSGELFF. The DNA of the CDR3 is TGTGCCAGCAGTTCTTACAGGGGTATAAGATCCGGGGAGCTGTTTTTT.

V and J are TRBV5-6 and TRBJ2-2; 9 bases fit TRBD2. V lost 0 bases to trimming and J lost 6 bases; unmatched junction nucleotides: 15. The CDR3 covers 19 residues. CDR1 and CDR2 from the germline V gene are SGHDT and YYEEEE. CDR3 DNA sequence: TGTGCCAGCAGCTTGGAAGGGCTAGCGGGGAATGTGGTAGCCGGGGAGCTGTTTTTT. It is translated as CASSLEGLAGNVVAGELFF.

The gene calls are TRBV7-2 and TRBJ2-2, with D uncertain. The CDR3 extends over 13 amino acids. Trimming took 5 bases from V and 4 from J, leaving 8 bases between them. Germline V gene lookup returns CDR1 SGHTA and CDR2 FQGNSA. The CDR3 spells CASSPFFTGELFF. In DNA form, the CDR3 reads TGTGCCAGCAGCCCCTTTTTCACCGGGGAGCTGTTTTTT.

In this sample, this clone turned up a few times. The chain couples TRBV7-3 to TRBJ2-2; a possible D gene is TRBD1 (6 bases). V lost 3 bases and J 5 bases, leaving 13 bases between the germline ends. The germline gives CDR1 SGHTA, CDR2 FQGTGA. There are 15 residues in the CDR3. CDR3 in amino acids: CASSLAQGRTGELFF. As DNA, the CDR3 is TGTGCCAGCAGCTTGGCTCAGGGGCGGACCGGGGAGCTGTTTTTT.

V and J are TRBV11-1 and TRBJ2-1; TRBD2 agrees at 16 bases. The CDR3 is 17 residues long. V trimming: 5 bases; J trimming: 7 bases; junction bases outside the gene matches: 8. The germline V gene encodes CDR1 SGHAT and CDR2 FQDESV (reference sequence). Written as DNA, the CDR3 is TGTGCCAGCAGCGCGGGACTAGCGGGAGGGCCGAGTAATGAGCAGTTCTTC. Its translation is CASSAGLAGGPSNEQFF. Supplemented by reference TRBV11-1 and TRBJ2-1, the full variable domain reads EAEVAQSPRYKITEKSQAVAFWCDPISGHATLYWYRQILGQGPELLVQFQDESVVDDSQLPKDRFSAERLKGVDSTLKIQPAELGDSAMYLCASSAGLAGGPSNEQFFGPGTRLTVL.

The rearrangement uses TRBV5-1 and TRBJ2-7; 8 bases are a match to TRBD1. The J segment lost 3 bases and the V segment lost 2 bases, leaving 10 bases of the junction unmatched. Germline assignment: CDR1 SGHRS and CDR2 YFSETQ. CDR3 length equals 16 residues. CDR3 in amino acids: CASSFIPGGQDYEQYF. The CDR3 coding sequence is TGCGCCAGCAGCTTCATCCCCGGGGGACAGGACTACGAGCAGTACTTC.

The genes are TRBV7-2 and TRBJ2-3; 9 bases fit TRBD1. Germline V gives CDR1 SGHTA, CDR2 FQGNSA. V trimming: 5 bases; J trimming: 4 bases; junction bases outside the gene matches: 4. The CDR3 is made up of 14 amino acids. The CDR3 sequence is CASSRDRASDTQYF. The CDR3 bases are TGTGCCAGCAGCCGGGACAGGGCCTCAGATACGCAGTATTTT.